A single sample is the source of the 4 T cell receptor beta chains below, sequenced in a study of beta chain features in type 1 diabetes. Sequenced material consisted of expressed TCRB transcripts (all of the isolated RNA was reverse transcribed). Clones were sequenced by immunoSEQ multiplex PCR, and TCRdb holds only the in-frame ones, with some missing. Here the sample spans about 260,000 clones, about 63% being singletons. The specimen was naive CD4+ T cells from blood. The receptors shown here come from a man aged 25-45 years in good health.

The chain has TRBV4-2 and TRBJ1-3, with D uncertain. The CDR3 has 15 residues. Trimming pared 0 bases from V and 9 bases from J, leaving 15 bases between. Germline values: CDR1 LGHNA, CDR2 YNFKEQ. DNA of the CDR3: TGTGCCAGCAGCCAAGATGAGGCCCAGCTAGGCACCATATATTTT. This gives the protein CASSQDEAQLGTIYF.

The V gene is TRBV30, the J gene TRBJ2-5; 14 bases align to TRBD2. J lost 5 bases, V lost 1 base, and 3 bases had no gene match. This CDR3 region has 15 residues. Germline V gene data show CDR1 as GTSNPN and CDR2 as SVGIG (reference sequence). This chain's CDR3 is CAWSGLAGGRETQYF. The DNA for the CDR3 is TGTGCCTGGAGTGGACTAGCGGGGGGGCGCGAGACCCAGTACTTC. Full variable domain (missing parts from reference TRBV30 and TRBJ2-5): SQTIHQWPATLVQPVGSPLSLECTVEGTSNPNLYWYRQAAGRGLQLLFYSVGIGQISSEVPQNLSASRPQDRQFILSSKKLLLSDSGFYLCAWSGLAGGRETQYFGPGTRLLVL.

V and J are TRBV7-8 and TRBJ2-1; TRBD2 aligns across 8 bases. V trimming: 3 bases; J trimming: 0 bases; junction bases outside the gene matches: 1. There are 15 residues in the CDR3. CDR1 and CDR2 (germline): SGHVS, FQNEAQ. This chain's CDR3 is CASSFSGDSYNEQFF. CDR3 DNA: TGTGCCAGCAGCTTTAGCGGGGACTCCTACAATGAGCAGTTCTTC.

CDR3 amino acids: CALETGQGQYF. In DNA form, the CDR3 reads TGTGCCTTAGAAACAGGGCAGGGGCAGTACTTC. V is TRBV30 and J is TRBJ2-7; a weak D match, TRBD1 (6 bases). The CDR3 covers 11 residues. Germline CDR1 GTSNPN, CDR2 SVGIG (reference sequence). V lost 7 bases and J lost 9, with 16 bases in between.